This T cell receptor beta chain was identified in a study of cytomegalovirus exposure and HLA in healthy donors. On the study more broadly: The Caucasian-associated ancestry cluster held around 81% of under 450 genotyped donors. Whole-study results and caveats: A missense DCLRE1C variant was associated with V- and J-gene trimming of TCR beta chains in a later analysis, and an independent cohort replicated the association.

Of note for this clone: The antigen remains unidentified.

The PCR employed 60 Vbeta primers together with 13 Jbeta primers. Assay used: immunoSEQ multiplex PCR; TCRdb lists only in-frame clones, some missing. This sample has 100,000 to 130,000 clones; about 72% occur once, and the top ten carry approximately 2.4%. The receptor's source is a man in his late teens or twenties in good health and CMV-seronegative. Sequenced: PBMCs.

The CDR3 spells CASSLGDRLNSPLHF. The CDR3 DNA sequence: TGTGCCAGCAGCTTAGGGGACAGACTAAATTCACCCCTCCACTTT. This rearrangement joins TRBV13 to TRBJ1-6; D possibly corresponds to TRBD1 (6 bases). V gave up 0 bases and J gave up 7 bases, with 10 bases separating them. This CDR3 comprises 15 residues. Germline assignment: CDR1 PRHDT and CDR2 FYEKMQ (reference sequence).